The clone carrying this T cell receptor (beta chain) was observed a few times. As yet, its antigen is unknown. This entry belongs to a study of T-cell memory formation after mild COVID-19. Broader study findings: Clones shrinking between day 15 and 85 showed a balanced CD4/CD8 split, and those that grew later tilted toward CD4+.

TCRdb itself ran the 5' RACE reads through MiXCR, one entry per CDR3 protein. Here the sample spans about 180,000 distinct CDR3 sequences, roughly 17% being singletons. The CDR3 runs 16 residues. The germline V gene encodes CDR1 SGHAT and CDR2 FQNNGV. V shed 2 bases and J shed 6 bases, with 16 bases lying between them. This chain links TRBV11-2 with TRBJ2-2; D is perhaps TRBD2 (7 bases). The source material was PBMCs or a T cell subset sorted from them (not recorded which). The TCR originated in an adult woman who had mild COVID-19 (a few samples of this study predate the infection). Cell type and time point are not known. The CDR3 coding sequence is TGTGCCAGCAGCTTATTGGGGGCAGGGAGGGCCGGGGAGCTGTTTTTT. It codes for CASSLLGAGRAGELFF.